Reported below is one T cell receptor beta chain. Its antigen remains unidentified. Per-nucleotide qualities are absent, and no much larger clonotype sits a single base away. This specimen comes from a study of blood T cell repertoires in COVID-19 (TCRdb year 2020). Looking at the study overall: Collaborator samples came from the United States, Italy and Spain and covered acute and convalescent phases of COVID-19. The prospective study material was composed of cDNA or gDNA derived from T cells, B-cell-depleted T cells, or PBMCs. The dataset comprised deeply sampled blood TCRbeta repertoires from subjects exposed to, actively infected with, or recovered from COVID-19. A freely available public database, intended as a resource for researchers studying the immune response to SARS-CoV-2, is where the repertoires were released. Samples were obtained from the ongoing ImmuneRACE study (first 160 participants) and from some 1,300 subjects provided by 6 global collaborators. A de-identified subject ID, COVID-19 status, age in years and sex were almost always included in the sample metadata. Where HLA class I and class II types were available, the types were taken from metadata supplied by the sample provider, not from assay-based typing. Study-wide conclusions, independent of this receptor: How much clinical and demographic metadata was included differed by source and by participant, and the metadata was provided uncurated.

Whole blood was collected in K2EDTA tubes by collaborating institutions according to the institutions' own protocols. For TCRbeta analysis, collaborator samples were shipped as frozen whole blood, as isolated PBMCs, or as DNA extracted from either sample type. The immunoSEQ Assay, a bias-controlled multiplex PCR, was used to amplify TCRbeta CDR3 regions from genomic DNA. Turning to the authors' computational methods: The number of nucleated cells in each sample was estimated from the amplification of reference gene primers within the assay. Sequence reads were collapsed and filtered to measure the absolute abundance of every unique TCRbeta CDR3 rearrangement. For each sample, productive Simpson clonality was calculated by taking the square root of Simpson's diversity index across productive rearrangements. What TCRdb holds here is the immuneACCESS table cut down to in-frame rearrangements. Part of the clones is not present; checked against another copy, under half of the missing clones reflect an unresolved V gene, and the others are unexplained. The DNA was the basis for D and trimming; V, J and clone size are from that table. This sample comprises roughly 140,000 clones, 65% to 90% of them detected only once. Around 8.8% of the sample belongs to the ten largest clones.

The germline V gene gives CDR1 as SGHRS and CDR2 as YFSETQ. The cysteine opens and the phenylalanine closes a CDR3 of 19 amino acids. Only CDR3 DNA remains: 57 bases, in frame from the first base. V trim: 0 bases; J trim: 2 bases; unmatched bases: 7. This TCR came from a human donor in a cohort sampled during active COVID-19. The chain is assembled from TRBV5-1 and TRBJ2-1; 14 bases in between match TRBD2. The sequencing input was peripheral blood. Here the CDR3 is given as CASSLGRLAGGPAYNEQFF. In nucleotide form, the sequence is TGCGCCAGCAGCTTGGGTCGACTAGCGGGAGGGCCAGCCTACAATGAGCAGTTCTTC.